The clone carrying this T cell receptor beta chain was recorded only once. This entry belongs to a study of OX40 agonist ivuxolimab in advanced cancers. Only in-frame clones appear in the TCRdb table, and some are missing; sequencing was by immunoSEQ multiplex PCR. This sample has approximately 30,000 clones, with around 79% found just once. The sequencing here drew on CD4+ or CD8+ T cells sorted from blood, taken in a trial of the OX40 agonist ivuxolimab. This clonotype was sampled from an adult with an advanced solid tumor such as melanoma, head and neck, liver or kidney cancer.

CDR3 bases: TGTGCCAGCAGTTACGGGCACGAGCAGTACTTC. Its translation: CASSYGHEQYF. The rearrangement joins TRBV6-5 to TRBJ2-7; D is ambiguous. The germline V gene has CDR1 MNHEY and CDR2 SVGAGI. The CDR3 runs to 11 residues. The V end lost 2 bases, the J end lost 5 bases, and 4 bases lay between the germline ends.